These 21 T cell receptor beta chains were sequenced from one sample in a study of patients and donors after allogeneic stem cell transplantation. TCRdb ran MiXCR on the RT-PCR reads and lists one entry per CDR3 protein. The sample yields approximately 140,000 distinct CDR3 sequences, approximately 37% seen once. Sequencing used blood, either unsorted or a sorted T cell fraction (not recorded which). The receptors were sampled from a human donor who was either an allogeneic HSCT recipient or a stem cell or donor lymphocyte infusion donor (not recorded which). It is not recorded whose cells these are; they may come from a transplant donor.

The rearrangement links TRBV7-9 to TRBJ1-2; D perhaps matches TRBD1 (5 bases). CDR1 and CDR2 (germline): SEHNR, FQNEAQ (reference sequence). The CDR3 is 16 residues long. The germline V and J ends were trimmed by 0 bases and 5 bases, with 16 bases remaining between them. The CDR3 DNA reads TGTGCCAGCAGCTTAGCGCTAAGTGCAGGGCTGTATGGCTACACCTTC. Translation: CASSLALSAGLYGYTF.

In this sample, this clonotype turned up a few times. The rearrangement links TRBV24-1 to TRBJ2-1; a possible D gene is TRBD2 (5 bases). The CDR3 is 14 amino acids. Per germline, CDR1 KGHDR and CDR2 SFDVKD. With 7 bases removed from V and 1 base from J, the gap between germline ends came to 10 bases. CDR3 bases: TGTGCCACCAGGGACTCCTCTTCCTACAATGAGCAGTTCTTC. It translates to CATRDSSSYNEQFF.

This clonotype was counted between two and nine times. Here the CDR3 reads CATSDSRQVANGYTF. CDR3 DNA sequence: TGTGCCACCAGTGATTCCAGACAGGTAGCCAATGGCTACACCTTC. J is TRBJ1-2 and V is TRBV24-1; possible D gene TRBD1, 6 bases. V lost 2 bases and J 6 bases, leaving 15 bases between the germline ends. CDR1 and CDR2 from the germline V gene are KGHDR and SFDVKD. This CDR3 has 15 amino acids.

This clonotype was picked up a small number of times. The J gene is TRBJ1-1, the V gene TRBV6-5; perhaps TRBD1 as D (6 bases). The CDR3 sequence is 14 residues long. Germline CDR1 MNHEY, CDR2 SVGAGI. The V end was cut by 5 bases, the J end by 0 bases, with 10 bases between. This CDR3 reads CASSRQVMNTEAFF. DNA of the CDR3: TGTGCCAGCAGTCGACAGGTAATGAACACTGAAGCTTTCTTT.

The V and J genes are TRBV12-3 or TRBV12-4 and TRBJ1-4, with D possibly TRBD1 on 5 matching bases. V was clipped by 5 bases and J by 0 bases, with 16 bases between them. The CDR3 has 17 residues. For the CDR3, the DNA is TGTGCCAGCAGTCCCGAGGGGTTTGGGGCAACTAATGAAAAACTGTTTTTT. Translating it yields CASSPEGFGATNEKLFF.

The chain has TRBV12-3 or TRBV12-4 and TRBJ2-1; D gene uncertain. Trimming shortened V by 2 bases and J by 4 bases, and 15 bases separated the two germline ends. This CDR3 spans 16 amino acids. The CDR3 sequence is CASSLYGSSLYNEQFF. The CDR3 region has the DNA TGTGCCAGCAGTTTATACGGTAGTAGCTTATACAATGAGCAGTTCTTC.

The table lists this clonotype with a few counts. The rearrangement links TRBV5-6 to TRBJ1-5; 7 positions agree with TRBD1. V shed 4 bases, J shed 11 bases, and the junction held 12 bases outside the gene matches. This CDR3 spans 14 amino acids. Germline CDR1 is SGHDT and CDR2 is YYEEEE. Written as DNA, the CDR3 is TGTGCCAGCAGCCGGATGACAGGGTTGGAGTCCCAGCATTTT. This codes for CASSRMTGLESQHF. Full variable domain (remainder filled in from reference TRBV5-6 and TRBJ1-5): DAGVTQSPTHLIKTRGQQVTLRCSPKSGHDTVSWYQQALGQGPQFIFQYYEEEERQRGNFPDRFSGHQFPNYSSELNVNALLLGDSALYLCASSRMTGLESQHFGDGTRLSIL.

This clonotype came up a few times. This chain links TRBV7-8 with TRBJ1-1, with a weak D call TRBD1 (5 bases). V was cut by 2 bases and J by 7 bases, with 23 bases left in between. Germline values: CDR1 SGHVS, CDR2 FQNEAQ. The CDR3 covers 17 residues. The CDR3 region has the DNA TGTGCCAGCAGCTTATGGGGAGGCAGGGCGGAAAGTAGTGAAGCTTTCTTT. Amino acid sequence: CASSLWGGRAESSEAFF. Complete variable domain (other parts from reference TRBV7-8 and TRBJ1-1): GAGVSQSPRYKVAKRGQDVALRCDPISGHVSLFWYQQALGQGPEFLTYFQNEAQLDKSGLPSDRFFAERPEGSVSTLKIQRTQQEDSAVYLCASSLWGGRAESSEAFFGQGTRLTVV.

The rearrangement uses TRBV4-2 and TRBJ1-5; D not certain. Trimming cost V 0 bases and J 6 bases, with 6 bases left between them. This CDR3 comprises 13 residues. Germline lookup yields CDR1 LGHNA and CDR2 YNFKEQ. CDR3 nucleotides: TGTGCCAGCAGCCAAGATCAGGCTCAGCCCCAGCATTTT. Residues: CASSQDQAQPQHF.

V usage is TRBV29-1 and J usage is TRBJ2-5; 7 nucleotides match TRBD1. Germline-derived CDR1 and CDR2 are SQVTM and ANQGSEA. This CDR3 spans 14 amino acids. Trimming cost V 5 bases and J 1 base; bases outside gene matches: 7. The CDR3 region is CSVRDRAFQETQYF. The CDR3 bases are TGCAGCGTTCGCGACAGGGCCTTCCAAGAGACCCAGTACTTC.

V is TRBV6-5 and J is TRBJ2-3, with D possibly called TRBD1 or TRBD2 (5 bases each). CDR1 is MNHEY and CDR2 is SVGAGI in the germline V gene. The CDR3 covers 16 residues. The V and J ends lost 5 bases and 4 bases respectively, with 19 bases between them. This chain's CDR3 is CASSTPGPLAPDTQYF. The CDR3 DNA sequence: TGTGCCAGCAGTACCCCGGGACCCCTGGCACCAGATACGCAGTATTTT.

The chain links TRBV5-1 to TRBJ1-1; D unresolved. Trimming shortened V by 7 bases and J by 4 bases, and 14 bases separated the two germline ends. Germline V gene sequence: CDR1 SGHRS, CDR2 YFSETQ. This CDR3 comprises 13 residues. The CDR3 reads CASGPRRSTEAFF. The CDR3 bases are TGCGCCAGCGGTCCTCGGCGCAGCACTGAAGCTTTCTTT.

This chain links TRBV12-3 or TRBV12-4 with TRBJ1-5; D gene unclear. Trimming stripped 2 bases from V and 5 bases from J, with 7 bases between. The CDR3 is 13 residues long. The CDR3 DNA sequence: TGTGCCAGCAGTTTAAGTTTTGATCAGCCCCAGCATTTT. This sequence encodes CASSLSFDQPQHF.

This chain links TRBV13 with TRBJ1-2; 9 positions agree with TRBD1. CDR3 size: 12 residues. The V segment lost 3 bases and the J segment 14 bases; nucleotides outside the gene matches: 7. Germline CDR1 is PRHDT and CDR2 is FYEKMQ (reference sequence). CDR3 in amino acids: CASSFGTGYKTF. The CDR3 region has the DNA TGTGCCAGCAGCTTTGGGACAGGGTATAAGACCTTC.

The V gene is TRBV6-5, the J gene TRBJ2-5, with D maybe TRBD2 (6 bases). The V and J ends lost 2 bases and 5 bases respectively, with 6 bases between them. Germline V gene sequence: CDR1 MNHEY, CDR2 SVGAGI. This CDR3 spans 12 amino acids. The CDR3 DNA reads as TGTGCCAGCAGTTACGGGGGGGAGACCCAGTACTTC. Amino acid sequence: CASSYGGETQYF.

The J gene is TRBJ1-4, the V gene TRBV12-3 or TRBV12-4, with D unresolved. V lost 2 bases and J 1 base, leaving 8 bases between the germline ends. There are 15 residues in the CDR3. The CDR3 sequence: CASSLKPQTNEKLFF. CDR3 in DNA: TGTGCCAGCAGTTTAAAACCGCAAACTAATGAAAAACTGTTTTTT.

Only a few counts were recorded for this clonotype. The chain links TRBV3-1 to TRBJ2-5; TRBD2 aligns across 14 bases. The V segment lost 4 bases and the J segment 5 bases; nucleotides outside the gene matches: 6. Germline V gene data show CDR1 as LGHDT and CDR2 as YNNKEL (reference sequence). The CDR3 contains 16 residues. The CDR3 nucleotides read TGTGCCAGCAGCCGCGGACTAGCGGGGGGCAGGGAGACCCAGTACTTC. Its protein is CASSRGLAGGRETQYF.

This rearrangement joins TRBV27 to TRBJ2-7; the D call may be TRBD1 or TRBD2 (7 bases each). Germline V gives CDR1 MNHEY, CDR2 SMNVEV (reference sequence). V lost 4 bases, J lost 3 bases, and 16 bases lay in between. The CDR3 length is 15 residues. CDR3 in DNA: TGTGCCAGCAGTTCCCGACAGGGAGGGAGCTACGAGCAGTACTTC. Protein: CASSSRQGGSYEQYF.

This clonotype was seen many times. The rearrangement uses TRBV12-3 or TRBV12-4 and TRBJ1-1; D gene ambiguous. Between the trimmed V and J ends, which lost 2 bases and 4 bases, there was a span of 5 bases. The CDR3 extends over 12 amino acids. CDR3 loop: CASSLTSTEAFF. In DNA, the CDR3 is TGTGCCAGCAGTTTAACGAGCACTGAAGCTTTCTTT.

The gene calls are TRBV7-9 and TRBJ1-2; 8 bases are a match to TRBD1. Germline loops: CDR1 SEHNR, CDR2 FQNEAQ (reference sequence). V dropped 5 bases and J dropped 8; count of bases not matched to a gene: 13. This CDR3 is built from 15 residues. CDR3 protein: CASSPTRDRFGGYTF. CDR3 nucleotides: TGTGCCAGCAGCCCTACCCGGGACAGGTTCGGGGGCTACACCTTC.

This clonotype was detected a few times. V is TRBV7-9 and J is TRBJ1-4; TRBD1 is a possible D gene (5 bases). From germline, CDR1 is SEHNR and CDR2 FQNEAQ (reference sequence). V was shortened by 1 base and J by 8 bases, with 14 bases between the two germline ends. The CDR3 runs to 15 residues. CDR3 loop: CASSLGPRVSEKLFF. The CDR3 coding sequence is TGTGCCAGCAGCTTAGGCCCCAGGGTCTCGGAAAAACTGTTTTTT.